The source of this T cell receptor beta chain is a study of cytotoxic CD8 clonotypes in ibrutinib-treated CLL. Study overall: Samples averaged approximately 260,000 productive templates and just under 95,000 productive rearrangements.

The V and J ends lost 6 bases and 5 bases, in that order; junction bases with no gene match: 11. Germline V gene sequence: CDR1 SQVTM, CDR2 ANQGSEA. The CDR3 length is 15 residues. Concerning this clone: The antigen remains undetermined.

Deep sequencing aimed at 1 in 200,000 to 1 in 1 million T cells' resolution. Profiling relied on immunoSEQ multiplex PCR, and the TCRdb table lists in-frame clones only, not all of them. Of 150,000 or so clones listed, more than 75% are singletons. General study findings and limits: Clonality increased at ibrutinib response, then returned toward baseline at progression. There were few public clonotypes, and on treatment they contracted or stayed stable.

This sequence originates from a human donor with chronic lymphocytic leukemia. The rearrangement joins TRBV29-1 to TRBJ2-5, with 11 bases fitting TRBD2. Sequenced material: PBMCs, taken after 36 months of ibrutinib treatment. This CDR3 reads CSVTGTSGLWETQYF. For the CDR3, the DNA is TGCAGCGTCACCGGGACTAGCGGTCTTTGGGAGACCCAGTACTTC.